This T cell receptor beta chain derives from a study of blood T cell repertoires in COVID-19. Trimming removed 5 bases from V and 0 bases from J, with 17 bases in between. The CDR3 runs 16 residues. Germline-derived CDR1 and CDR2 are KGHSH and LQKENI. In the authors' workflow: By means of reference gene primer amplification, nucleated cell counts were estimated. The data were produced by immunoSEQ multiplex PCR, yet TCRdb's version contains in-frame clones alone and is incomplete. V and J calls plus clone size are reproduced from that table; the DNA served to infer D and trimming. Found here are roughly 250,000 clones, around 81% of them singletons; the top ten hold 15% to 19%.

The sequence was obtained from a person aged 70 to 85 with COVID-19, enrolled during active disease. V usage is TRBV18 and J usage is TRBJ2-7, with D possibly being TRBD2 (6 bases). Sample: peripheral blood. The CDR3 bases are TGTGCCAGCTCAGTGGGCGGGGAGCGAAGCTCCTACGAGCAGTACTTC. This sequence encodes CASSVGGERSSYEQYF.